The 25 T cell receptor beta chains below come from one sample, sequenced in a study of cytomegalovirus exposure and HLA in healthy donors (dated by TCRdb to 2016 to 2017). The library was prepared using the immunoSEQ multiplex PCR assay. For the multiplex PCR, a mixture combining 60 forward primers for TCR Vbeta segments and 13 reverse primers for TCR Jbeta segments was used. Entries here come from immuneACCESS through TCRdb and include only in-frame sequences with V and J called. Some clones fail to appear in such tables; in the studies checked, an unresolved V gene covers under half of the shortfall, and the cause of the remainder is unknown. The sample table holds 100,000 to 150,000 clones, of which 75% to 85% were seen once. The ten largest clones represent roughly 1.3% of the sample. The material sequenced was PBMCs. These receptors were collected from a woman in her thirties or forties in good health and CMV-seronegative.

The chain links TRBV5-6 to TRBJ2-7, with 7 nucleotides matching TRBD1. Germline CDR1 and CDR2: SGHDT and YYEEEE. V shed 0 bases and J 6 bases; nucleotides not matched to a gene: 3. The CDR3 has 13 residues. CDR3 residues: CASSLDRGPEQYF. CDR3 DNA sequence: TGTGCCAGCAGCTTGGACAGGGGACCCGAGCAGTACTTC.

The chain uses TRBV6-5 and TRBJ1-2; possible D gene TRBD1, 6 bases. The CDR3 is 14 residues long. CDR1 and CDR2 (germline): MNHEY, SVGAGI. With 7 bases removed from V and 6 bases from J, the gap between germline ends came to 18 bases. In DNA, the CDR3 is TGTGCCAGCACCCTACCTGGGGGCGCCGATGGCTACACCTTC. Translating it yields CASTLPGGADGYTF.

V gene TRBV10-3 combines with J gene TRBJ1-5; TRBD1 aligns across 7 bases. Germline-derived CDR1 and CDR2 are ENHRY and SYGVKD. CDR3 length: 15 amino acids. The J segment lost 6 bases and the V segment lost 5 bases, leaving 10 bases of the junction unmatched. CDR3 sequence (DNA): TGTGCCATCAGTCTTGACAGGGACAAGGCTCAGCCCCAGCATTTT. Translating gives CAISLDRDKAQPQHF.

Only a few counts were recorded for this clone. The chain employs TRBV2 and TRBJ2-2; 7 bases are a match to TRBD2. This CDR3 region has 15 residues. The germline V gene has CDR1 SNHLY and CDR2 FYNNEI. Trimming at V came to 8 bases and at J to 4 bases, leaving 10 bases not matched to a gene. CDR3 DNA: TGTGCCAGCCACCTGGGGGGAGGGAGCACCGGGGAGCTGTTTTTT. Translated: CASHLGGGSTGELFF.

This rearrangement joins TRBV19 to TRBJ1-1; perhaps TRBD1 as D (6 bases). Germline CDR1 is LNHDA and CDR2 is SQIVND (reference sequence). V lost 7 bases and J lost 4, with 25 bases in between. CDR3 length: 17 residues. DNA of the CDR3: TGTGCCAGTACCCCATACGGGAGGGCCAGGGGAGCCACTGAAGCTTTCTTT. This sequence encodes CASTPYGRARGATEAFF.

There are a few counts of this clone. This chain joins TRBV29-1 and TRBJ2-1; 7 bases align to TRBD2. Germline values: CDR1 SQVTM, CDR2 ANQGSEA. The CDR3 is 12 residues long. V dropped 6 bases and J dropped 8; count of bases not matched to a gene: 7. CDR3 coding DNA: TGCAGCGTCGGGACTGGGGGGGATGAGCAGTTCTTC. Its protein is CSVGTGGDEQFF.

The chain employs TRBV27 and TRBJ2-7, with 14 bases fitting TRBD2. V lost 0 bases, J lost 3 bases, and 4 bases stayed unmatched. Germline V lookup: CDR1 MNHEY, CDR2 SMNVEV (reference sequence). The CDR3 has 17 residues. In DNA form, the CDR3 reads TGTGCCAGCAGTTTATCGGCGGGACTAGCGGGGGTCTACGAGCAGTACTTC. Its protein product is CASSLSAGLAGVYEQYF.

The chain combines TRBV27 with TRBJ2-1; 14 nucleotides line up with TRBD2. Unmatched junction bases numbered 5, after V lost 4 bases and J lost 9 bases. The CDR3 is 15 residues long. Germline CDR1 is MNHEY and CDR2 is SMNVEV (reference sequence). The CDR3 DNA is TGTGCCAGCAGTTCCGGACTAGCGGGGGGTGGTGAGCAGTTCTTC. This gives the protein CASSSGLAGGGEQFF.

This rearrangement joins TRBV6-1 to TRBJ1-4, with D hard to call. This CDR3 contains 14 residues. Looked up from germline, CDR1 is MNHNS and CDR2 is SASEGT. V gave up 3 bases and J gave up 4 bases, with 9 bases separating them. As DNA, the CDR3 is TGTGCCAGCAGTGATCACAGCAATAATGAAAAACTGTTTTTT. Translated: CASSDHSNNEKLFF.

The genes are TRBV11-3 and TRBJ2-5; D not resolved. Germline V gene data show CDR1 as SGHNT and CDR2 as YENEEA. Trimming pared 1 base from V and 1 base from J, leaving 19 bases between. This CDR3 has 18 amino acids. CDR3 nucleotide sequence: TGTGCCAGCAGCTTAGGAGTGGGTCTTCGGCAGGTCCAAGAGACCCAGTACTTC. Translating it yields CASSLGVGLRQVQETQYF.

The rearrangement links TRBV5-8 to TRBJ1-5; D remains ambiguous. CDR1 is SGHTS, CDR2 YDEGEE, per germline. Trimming took 0 bases from V and 7 from J, leaving 8 bases between them. The CDR3 has 13 residues. The DNA for the CDR3 is TGTGCCAGCAGCTTGGGACTTCAACAGCCCCAGCATTTT. It specifies CASSLGLQQPQHF.

The chain links TRBV27 to TRBJ2-7; a weak D match, TRBD2 (5 bases). V gave up 0 bases and J gave up 9 bases, with 18 bases separating them. CDR1 and CDR2 from the germline V gene are MNHEY and SMNVEV (reference sequence). CDR3 length: 15 residues. CDR3 coding DNA: TGTGCCAGCAGTTTATCGCCACAGCTACAAGAGGGGCAGTACTTC. As protein: CASSLSPQLQEGQYF.

This sequence joins TRBV30 and TRBJ1-2; tentative D call: TRBD1 (5 bases). The V end lost 0 bases, the J end lost 11 bases, and 19 bases lay between the germline ends. Germline V gene data show CDR1 as GTSNPN and CDR2 as SVGIG (reference sequence). This CDR3 is 14 amino acids long. CDR3 nucleotide sequence: TGTGCCTGGAGTGTACGATCCAGGGCGCGGGGGTACACCTTC. Its translation is CAWSVRSRARGYTF.

For this clone: Different DNA sequences within this sample yield the same CDR3. V usage is TRBV28 and J usage is TRBJ1-5, with TRBD1 as a possible D gene (5 bases). Germline values: CDR1 MDHEN, CDR2 SYDVKM. Trimming shortened V by 5 bases and J by 1 base, and 6 bases separated the two germline ends. This CDR3 has 13 residues. The DNA for the CDR3 is TGTGCCAGCAGTCAGGGAAGCAATCAGCCCCAGCATTTT. The encoded protein is CASSQGSNQPQHF.

The V and J genes are TRBV27 and TRBJ1-4; 7 nucleotides agree with TRBD1. The trim removed 6 bases at V and 1 base at J, leaving 8 bases unmatched. The CDR3 has 16 residues. The germline CDR1 and CDR2 sequences are MNHEY and SMNVEV (reference sequence). The CDR3 loop is CASRQGRARTNEKLFF. The CDR3 nucleotides read TGTGCCAGCAGACAGGGGCGGGCTAGAACTAATGAAAAACTGTTTTTT.

This clone was detected a few times. The rearrangement links TRBV9 to TRBJ1-6; 7 bases are a match to TRBD1. CDR3 length: 15 amino acids. Per the germline V gene, CDR1 is SGDLS and CDR2 is YYNGEE. The trim removed 1 base at V and 7 bases at J, leaving 5 bases unmatched. The chain's CDR3 is CASSVTGVTNSPLHF. CDR3 nucleotides: TGTGCCAGCAGCGTAACAGGGGTCACCAATTCACCCCTCCACTTT.

V usage is TRBV7-3 and J usage is TRBJ2-5; TRBD1 is a possible D gene (5 bases). The ends were cut back, 6 bases at V and 1 base at J, with 9 bases in the middle. This CDR3 is built from 13 residues. CDR1 is SGHTA, CDR2 FQGTGA, per germline. CDR3 bases: TGTGCCAGCAGTAAGACAGTCCAAGAGACCCAGTACTTC. The encoded protein is CASSKTVQETQYF.

The gene calls are TRBV5-4 and TRBJ2-7, with D unclear. Germline lookup yields CDR1 SGHNT and CDR2 YYREEE (reference sequence). This CDR3 comprises 13 residues. V shed 4 bases and J shed 2 bases, with 10 bases lying between them. In DNA form, the CDR3 reads TGTGCCAGCAGCGGGCAGCTCCCCTACGAGCAGTACTTC. This codes for CASSGQLPYEQYF.

The chain uses TRBV7-2 and TRBJ2-3; 14 positions agree with TRBD2. J gave up 4 bases and V 2 bases, and 8 bases lay outside the gene matches. The CDR3 is 18 amino acids. The germline V gene encodes CDR1 SGHTA and CDR2 FQGNSA. The CDR3 nucleotides are TGTGCCAGCAGCTTATGGGTGACTAGCGGGGGGGCACCAGATACGCAGTATTTT. Protein sequence: CASSLWVTSGGAPDTQYF. Combining the CDR3 with reference TRBV7-2 and TRBJ2-3 gives the whole variable domain GAGVSQSPSNKVTEKGKDVELRCDPISGHTALYWYRQSLGQGLEFLIYFQGNSAPDKSGLPSDRFSAERTGGSVSTLTIQRTQQEDSAVYLCASSLWVTSGGAPDTQYFGPGTRLTVL.

This clone was seen a single time. The chain uses TRBV2 and TRBJ1-3; D is uncertain. Germline V gene data show CDR1 as SNHLY and CDR2 as FYNNEI. CDR3 size: 15 residues. V was shortened by 4 bases and J by 0 bases, with 10 bases between the two germline ends. The CDR3 spells CASSGQANSGNTIYF. The CDR3 region has the DNA TGTGCCAGCAGTGGGCAGGCTAACTCTGGAAACACCATATATTTT.

Only a few counts were recorded for this clone. The chain joins TRBV6-5 to TRBJ2-1, with D possibly TRBD2 on 5 matching bases. The CDR3 covers 15 residues. Deletions cut 0 bases from V and 7 bases from J, with 13 bases between. The V gene's germline CDR1 is MNHEY and CDR2 SVGAGI. CDR3 sequence: CASSYSNEGRNEQFF. In nucleotides, the CDR3 is TGTGCCAGCAGTTACTCGAACGAGGGTAGGAATGAGCAGTTCTTC.

The CDR3 is CATSGGGGAANEKLFF. DNA of the CDR3: TGTGCCACCAGCGGGGGCGGGGGGGCGGCTAATGAAAAACTGTTTTTT. This chain connects TRBV15 to TRBJ1-4; D might be TRBD1 (6 bases). CDR3 length: 16 amino acids. Germline CDR1 is LNHNV and CDR2 is YYDKDF (reference sequence). V dropped 5 bases and J dropped 3 bases, with 16 bases sitting between them.

The chain links TRBV28 to TRBJ1-2, with 8 bases identical to TRBD1. The junction had 5 bases not matched to a gene; V was cut back by 6 bases and J by 2 bases. Germline CDR1 is MDHEN and CDR2 is SYDVKM. The CDR3 sequence is 14 residues long. The CDR3 here is CASSNPGGNYGYTF. The DNA of the CDR3 is TGTGCCAGCAGCAATCCAGGGGGCAACTATGGCTACACCTTC.

The chain employs TRBV6-5 and TRBJ1-1; 7 positions match TRBD1. The CDR3 totals 15 residues. Trimming at V came to 6 bases and at J to 1 base, leaving 8 bases not matched to a gene. Per germline, CDR1 MNHEY and CDR2 SVGAGI. CDR3 protein: CASSDGTVRNTEAFF. The CDR3 bases are TGTGCCAGCAGCGATGGGACAGTCCGGAACACTGAAGCTTTCTTT.

The chain employs TRBV28 and TRBJ1-1, with 10 bases aligning to TRBD1. The trim removed 8 bases at V and 1 base at J, leaving 10 bases unmatched. From germline, CDR1 is MDHEN and CDR2 SYDVKM. The CDR3 contains 16 residues. The CDR3 bases are TGTGCCAGCCGGATAGGGGGACAGGGGAGGAACACTGAAGCTTTCTTT. Protein product: CASRIGGQGRNTEAFF.